The next 5 T cell receptor beta chains were all read from a single sample in a study of T cells in Graves' hyperthyroidism and ophthalmopathy. Amplified regions were TCR beta CDR3 sequences from RNA transcripts. Initially, a first-round RT-PCR of the TCR CDR3 employed the HTBI primer set. TCRdb processed the multiplex PCR reads anew with MiXCR; each CDR3 protein has one entry. The sample carries about 380,000 distinct CDR3 sequences, approximately 15% recorded once. What was sequenced was blood. The receptors derive from a woman aged 55-70 years with Graves' hyperthyroidism.

This clonotype was observed many times. The gene calls are TRBV7-2 and TRBJ2-7, with D perhaps TRBD2 (5 bases). The germline CDR1 and CDR2 sequences are SGHTA and FQGNSA. V lost 5 bases and J lost 2, with 7 bases in between. The CDR3 is 12 amino acids. The CDR3 nucleotides read TGTGCCAGCAGCCGGACTCCCTACGAGCAGTACTTC. This gives the protein CASSRTPYEQYF.

The chain links TRBV4-1 to TRBJ1-1; the D is unclear. The CDR3 is made up of 15 amino acids. In germline, CDR1 is MGHRA, CDR2 YSYEKL. Trimming cost V 5 bases and J 1 base, with 14 bases left between them. The CDR3, as DNA: TGCGCCAGCAGCTCTCGACGGACGGCGAACACTGAAGCTTTCTTT. Translating it yields CASSSRRTANTEAFF.

The rearrangement links TRBV11-1 to TRBJ2-1; tentatively, D is TRBD1 (6 bases). The CDR3 contains 16 residues. With 5 bases removed from V and 3 bases from J, the gap between germline ends came to 17 bases. The V gene's germline CDR1 is SGHAT and CDR2 FQDESV (reference sequence). In DNA, the CDR3 is TGTGCCAGCAGCCAAGAGTACACAGGGATCTACAATGAGCAGTTCTTC. Amino acid sequence: CASSQEYTGIYNEQFF. Combining the CDR3 with reference TRBV11-1 and TRBJ2-1 gives the whole variable domain EAEVAQSPRYKITEKSQAVAFWCDPISGHATLYWYRQILGQGPELLVQFQDESVVDDSQLPKDRFSAERLKGVDSTLKIQPAELGDSAMYLCASSQEYTGIYNEQFFGPGTRLTVL.

In this sample, this clonotype turned up a few times. The CDR3 sequence is CATSDFRVRRTDTQYF. CDR3 nucleotides: TGTGCCACCAGTGATTTTAGGGTCCGGCGCACAGATACGCAGTATTTT. This sequence joins TRBV24-1 and TRBJ2-3, with D uncertain. Germline values: CDR1 KGHDR, CDR2 SFDVKD. V gave up 1 base and J gave up 1 base, with 11 bases separating them. The CDR3 is made up of 16 amino acids.

This chain connects TRBV20-1 to TRBJ1-1; 8 nucleotides agree with TRBD1. V shed 0 bases and J 3 bases; nucleotides not matched to a gene: 9. CDR3 length: 16 residues. Germline CDR1 and CDR2: DFQATT and SNEGSKA (reference sequence). The chain's CDR3 is CSARDEGDRLDTEAFF. DNA of the CDR3: TGCAGTGCTAGAGATGAGGGGGACAGGTTGGACACTGAAGCTTTCTTT.